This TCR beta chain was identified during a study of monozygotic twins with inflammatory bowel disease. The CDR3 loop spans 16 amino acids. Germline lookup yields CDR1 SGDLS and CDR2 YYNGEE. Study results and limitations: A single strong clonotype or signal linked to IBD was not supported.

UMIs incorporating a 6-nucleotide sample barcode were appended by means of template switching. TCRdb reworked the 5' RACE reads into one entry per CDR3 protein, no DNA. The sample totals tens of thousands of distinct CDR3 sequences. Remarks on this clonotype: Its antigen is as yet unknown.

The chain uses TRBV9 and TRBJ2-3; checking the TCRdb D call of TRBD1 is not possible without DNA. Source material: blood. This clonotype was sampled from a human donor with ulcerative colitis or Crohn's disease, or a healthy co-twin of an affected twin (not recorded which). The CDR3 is CASSVGGGRQADTQYF.